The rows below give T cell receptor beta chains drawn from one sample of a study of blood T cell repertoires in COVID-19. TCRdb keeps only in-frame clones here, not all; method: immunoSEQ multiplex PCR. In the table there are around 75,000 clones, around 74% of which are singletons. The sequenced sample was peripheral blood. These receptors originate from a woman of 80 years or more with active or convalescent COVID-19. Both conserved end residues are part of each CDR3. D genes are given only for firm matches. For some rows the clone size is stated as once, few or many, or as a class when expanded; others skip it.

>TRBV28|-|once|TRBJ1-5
CASSFPSYKPQHF
TGTGCCAGCAGTTTCCCCTCCTATAAGCCCCAGCATTTT
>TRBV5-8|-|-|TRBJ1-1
CASSWGGSNTEAFF
TGTGCCAGCAGCTGGGGGGGGTCGAACACTGAAGCTTTCTTT
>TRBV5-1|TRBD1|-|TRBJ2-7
CASSSSATGLESF
TGCGCCAGCAGCTCTTCCGCGACAGGGTTGGAAAGCTTC
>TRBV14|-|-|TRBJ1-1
CASSQDRGHFGAFF
TGTGCCAGCAGCCAAGATAGAGGCCACTTCGGAGCTTTCTTT
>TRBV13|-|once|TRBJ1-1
CASSLGRTANTEAFF
TGTGCCAGCAGCTTAGGTAGGACAGCGAACACTGAAGCTTTCTTT
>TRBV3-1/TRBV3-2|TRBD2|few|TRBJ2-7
CASSQSPSGSYEQYF
TGTGCCAGCAGCCAATCCCCTAGCGGGAGTTACGAGCAGTACTTC
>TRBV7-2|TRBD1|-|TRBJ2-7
CASRGQGYEQYF
TGTGCCAGCAGAGGACAGGGTTACGAGCAGTACTTC
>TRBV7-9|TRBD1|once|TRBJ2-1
CASSSPGQGTNEQFF
TGTGCCAGCAGCTCCCCGGGACAGGGAACCAATGAGCAGTTCTTC
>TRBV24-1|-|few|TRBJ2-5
CATSGGGWRETQYF
TGTGCCACCAGTGGCGGGGGCTGGCGAGAGACCCAGTACTTC
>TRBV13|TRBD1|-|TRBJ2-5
CASRQTGVWETQYF
TGTGCCAGCAGACAAACAGGGGTTTGGGAGACCCAGTACTTC
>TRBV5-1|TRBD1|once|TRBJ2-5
CASSKGQGIGQETQYF
TGCGCCAGCAGCAAGGGACAGGGAATAGGCCAAGAGACCCAGTACTTC
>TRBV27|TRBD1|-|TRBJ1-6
CASSLGQSSSYNSPLHF
TGTGCCAGCAGTTTGGGACAGTCGAGCTCCTATAATTCACCCCTCCACTTT
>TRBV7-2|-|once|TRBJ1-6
CASSQDRGSYNSPLHF
TGTGCCAGCAGCCAAGATAGAGGCTCCTATAATTCACCCCTCCACTTT
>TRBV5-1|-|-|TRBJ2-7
CASSLGAAISYEQYF
TGCGCCAGCAGCTTGGGGGCAGCCATCTCCTACGAGCAGTACTTC
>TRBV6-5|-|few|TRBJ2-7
CASSPDSTYEQYF
TGTGCCAGCAGCCCCGACTCTACCTACGAGCAGTACTTC
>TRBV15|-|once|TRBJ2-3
CATSSGQATGRDTQYF
TGTGCCACCAGCAGTGGGCAGGCCACGGGAAGAGATACGCAGTATTTT
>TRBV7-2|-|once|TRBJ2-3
CASNRRKSDTQYF
TGTGCCAGCAATAGGAGGAAGTCAGATACGCAGTATTTT
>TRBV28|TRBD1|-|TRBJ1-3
CASSLYGTGGAGNTIYF
TGTGCCAGCAGTTTATACGGGACAGGGGGTGCTGGAAACACCATATATTTT
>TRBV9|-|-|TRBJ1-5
CASSVGQGYQPQHF
TGTGCCAGCAGCGTAGGGCAGGGATATCAGCCCCAGCATTTT
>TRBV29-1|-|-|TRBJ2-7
CSVRLVGYYEQYF
TGCAGCGTCAGACTAGTGGGGTACTACGAGCAGTACTTC
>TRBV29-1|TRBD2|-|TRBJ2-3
CSVERGAGGPDTQYF
TGCAGCGTTGAAAGGGGGGCGGGAGGGCCGGATACGCAGTATTTT
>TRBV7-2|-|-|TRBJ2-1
CASSLVFRSSYNEQFF
TGTGCCAGCAGCTTAGTCTTCCGGAGCTCCTACAATGAGCAGTTCTTC